This paragraph covers one TCR beta chain sequence. The data are from a study of blood T cell repertoires in COVID-19. At the level of the study: Spain, Italy and the United States supplied samples that represented acute and convalescent COVID-19.

Profiling relied on immunoSEQ multiplex PCR, and the TCRdb table lists in-frame clones only, not all of them. This repertoire shows under 400,000 clones, nearly 90% found once; its top ten account for around 6.3%. The sequence came from a man younger than 35 with active or convalescent COVID-19. Sequences were obtained from peripheral blood.

CDR3 nucleotide sequence: TGTGCCAGCAGCCAAAGCGCGGGCCTGGGATCCTACGAGCAGTACTTC. Protein product: CASSQSAGLGSYEQYF. The rearrangement uses TRBV3-1 (or the pseudogene TRBV3-2) and TRBJ2-7; D may be TRBD2 (5 bases). The CDR3 runs 16 residues. V was trimmed by 2 bases and J by 1 base, leaving 15 bases between them. CDR1 and CDR2 (germline): LGHDT, YNNKEL (reference sequence).